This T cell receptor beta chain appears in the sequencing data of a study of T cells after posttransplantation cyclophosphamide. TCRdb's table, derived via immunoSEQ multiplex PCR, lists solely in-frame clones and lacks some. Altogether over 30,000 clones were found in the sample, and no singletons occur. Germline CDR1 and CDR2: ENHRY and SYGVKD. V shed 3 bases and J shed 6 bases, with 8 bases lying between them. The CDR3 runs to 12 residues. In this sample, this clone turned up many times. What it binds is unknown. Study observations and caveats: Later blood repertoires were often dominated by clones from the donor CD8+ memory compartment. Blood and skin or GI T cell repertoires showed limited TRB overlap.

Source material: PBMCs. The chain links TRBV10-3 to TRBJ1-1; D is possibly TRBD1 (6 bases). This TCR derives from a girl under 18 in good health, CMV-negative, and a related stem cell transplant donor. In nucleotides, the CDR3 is TGTGCCATCAGTGACAGGGGTGCTGAAGCTTTCTTT. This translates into CAISDRGAEAFF.